This T cell receptor beta chain was recovered during a study of blood T cells in healthy people across ages. Whole-study results and caveats: A greater number of naive CD4+ cells and higher diversity distinguished long-lived donors from aged donors. Samples with more naive T cells showed higher observed beta diversity.

The CDR3 consists of 16 residues. Germline V CDR1 and CDR2: LGHNA, YSLEER. The V and J ends lost 4 bases and 10 bases, in that order; junction bases with no gene match: 12. As concerns this clonotype: Its antigen is not known.

It was with a sample-barcoded 5' primer and a J-beta primer mix that a second PCR of about 6 to 12 cycles was run. A minimum of 2.5 million CDR3-containing paired-end reads was obtained for each sample. TCRdb reanalysed the 5' RACE reads using MiXCR and keeps one entry per CDR3 protein. In the table there are about 1.4 million distinct CDR3 sequences, around 59% of which are singletons. The material sequenced was blood. This clonotype was sampled from a man younger than 30 in good health. The rearrangement uses TRBV4-3 and TRBJ2-6, with 8 bases that match TRBD1. CDR3 in DNA: TGCGCCAGCAGCCTCGAAAGGACAGGGTCGACAAACGTCCTGACTTTC. It specifies CASSLERTGSTNVLTF.